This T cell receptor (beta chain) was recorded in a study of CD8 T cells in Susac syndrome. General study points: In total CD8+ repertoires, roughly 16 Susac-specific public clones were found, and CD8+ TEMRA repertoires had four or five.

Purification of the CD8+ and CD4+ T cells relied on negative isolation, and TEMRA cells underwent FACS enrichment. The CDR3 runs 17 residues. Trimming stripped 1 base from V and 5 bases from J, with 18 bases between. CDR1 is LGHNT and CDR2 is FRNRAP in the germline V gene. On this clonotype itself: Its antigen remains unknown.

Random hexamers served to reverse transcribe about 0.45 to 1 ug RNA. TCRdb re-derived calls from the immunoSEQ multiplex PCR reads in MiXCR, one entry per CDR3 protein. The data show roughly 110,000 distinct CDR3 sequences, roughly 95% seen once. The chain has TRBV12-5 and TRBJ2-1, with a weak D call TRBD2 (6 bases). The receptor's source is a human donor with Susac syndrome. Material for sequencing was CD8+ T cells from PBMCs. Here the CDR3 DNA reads TGTGCTAGTGGTTTGGCCCGGGGACTCAATGGCGACAATGAGCAGTTCTTC. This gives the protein CASGLARGLNGDNEQFF.